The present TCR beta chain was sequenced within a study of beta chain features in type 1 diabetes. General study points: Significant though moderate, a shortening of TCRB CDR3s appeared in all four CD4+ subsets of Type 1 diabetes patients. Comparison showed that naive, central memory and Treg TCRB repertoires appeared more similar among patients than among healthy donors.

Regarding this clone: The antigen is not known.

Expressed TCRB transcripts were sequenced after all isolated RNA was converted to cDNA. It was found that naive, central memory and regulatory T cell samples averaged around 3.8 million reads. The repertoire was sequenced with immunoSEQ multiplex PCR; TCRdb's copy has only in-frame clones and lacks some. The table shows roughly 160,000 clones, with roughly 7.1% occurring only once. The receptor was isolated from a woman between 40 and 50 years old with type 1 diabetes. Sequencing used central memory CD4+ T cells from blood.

CDR3 residues: CASSREGNTEAFF. The CDR3 DNA reads as TGCGCCAGCAGCAGAGAGGGGAACACTGAAGCTTTCTTT. The chain links TRBV4-1 to TRBJ1-1; D remains ambiguous. V was trimmed by 5 bases and J by 1 base, leaving 8 bases between them. The germline gives CDR1 MGHRA, CDR2 YSYEKL. CDR3 size: 13 residues.